This section outlines one T cell receptor beta chain sequence together with its context. The sample belongs to a study of blood T cell repertoires in COVID-19. For the study at large: Researchers got acute and convalescent COVID-19 samples from the United States, Italy and Spain.

Recovered status applied to Cohort 3 donors who had two consecutive negative PCRs. It also applied to those with clearance or with symptom resolution. Per the original data handling: Cell counts per sample came from amplifying reference gene primers. TCRdb keeps only in-frame clones here, not all; method: immunoSEQ multiplex PCR. V and J calls and clone size are as listed in that table; D and trimming were resolved from the DNA. Of under 300,000 clones in the sample, approximately 91% were seen once. V was shortened by 3 bases and J by 2 bases, with 10 bases between the two germline ends. CDR3 length: 13 amino acids. Germline V gene data show CDR1 as GTSNPN and CDR2 as SVGIG (reference sequence).

The genes are TRBV30 and TRBJ1-1; unclear D gene. Sequencing input: PBMCs or T cells enriched from blood (not recorded which). The TCR comes from a middle-aged woman who had recovered from COVID-19. CDR3 loop: CAWRANLNTEAFF. The CDR3 bases are TGTGCCTGGAGGGCCAATTTAAACACTGAAGCTTTCTTT.